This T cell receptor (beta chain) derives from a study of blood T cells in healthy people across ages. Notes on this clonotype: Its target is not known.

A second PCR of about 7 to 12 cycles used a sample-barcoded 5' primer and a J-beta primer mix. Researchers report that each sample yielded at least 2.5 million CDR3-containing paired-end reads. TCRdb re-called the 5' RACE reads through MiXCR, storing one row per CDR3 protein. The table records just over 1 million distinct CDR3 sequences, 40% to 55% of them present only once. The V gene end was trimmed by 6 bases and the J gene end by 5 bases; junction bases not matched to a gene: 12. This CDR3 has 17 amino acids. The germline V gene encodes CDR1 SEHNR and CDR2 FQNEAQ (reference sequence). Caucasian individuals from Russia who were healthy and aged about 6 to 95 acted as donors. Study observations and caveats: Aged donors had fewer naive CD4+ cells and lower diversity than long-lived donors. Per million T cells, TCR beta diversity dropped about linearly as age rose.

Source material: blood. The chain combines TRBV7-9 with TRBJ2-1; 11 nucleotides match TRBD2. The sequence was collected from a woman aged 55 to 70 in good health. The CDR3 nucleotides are TGTGCCAGCAGTTACTCTGTAGCGGGAGGGCCAGACAATGAGCAGTTCTTC. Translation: CASSYSVAGGPDNEQFF.